A single sample is the source of the 19 T cell receptor beta chains below, sequenced in a study of breast tumors, draining lymph nodes, adjacent tissues (dated by TCRdb to between 2015 and 2016). Lymph node samples came from the axillary draining lymph nodes of breast cancer patients. Library generation was performed with multiplex PCR. The sequencer was an Illumina HiSeq 2000. Using fastp at Q25 and MiXCR, TCRdb reprocessed the public reads and kept productive beta chains. Entries are consolidated by CDR3 protein sequence, retaining the most common genes and DNA. Here the sample has about 230,000 distinct CDR3 sequences; approximately 29% occur a single time. The top ten constitute roughly 1.3% of the sample. Sequenced material: axillary lymph node tissue. These receptors were collected from a female donor with breast cancer. Some clones in this sample may be carry-over from other donors' samples.

This clonotype was seen a single time. The chain combines TRBV12-3 or TRBV12-4 with TRBJ2-1; 13 positions match TRBD2. Losses at the gene ends were 6 bases for V and 7 bases for J; bases not matched to a gene: 6. CDR3 length: 15 amino acids. The CDR3 region has the DNA TGTGCCAGCAGCGCCACTAGCGGGAGGGATAATGAGCAGTTCTTC. The encoded protein is CASSATSGRDNEQFF.

Remarks on this clonotype: This may come from a read error, since a much larger clone is one base off. V is TRBV7-3 and J is TRBJ2-1; D possibly corresponds to TRBD2 (5 bases). Germline CDR1 SGHTA, CDR2 FQGTGA. V was cut by 4 bases and J by 9 bases, with 13 bases left in between. There are 13 residues in the CDR3. The CDR3 DNA reads TGTGCCAGCAGCTCATATAGCGATAGTGAGCAGTTCTTC. It yields the protein CASSSYSDSEQFF.

This clonotype occurred once. The V call is TRBV5-1, the J call TRBJ2-6; D is undetermined. This CDR3 comprises 15 residues. V lost 2 bases and J 4 bases, leaving 10 bases between the germline ends. CDR1 is SGHRS and CDR2 is YFSETQ in the germline V gene. The CDR3 reads CASSFQRSGANVLTF. CDR3 nucleotide sequence: TGCGCCAGCAGCTTTCAGCGCTCCGGGGCCAACGTCCTGACTTTC.

To note about this clonotype: A junction boundary mismatches the germline segment, possibly from a read error. This chain connects TRBV20-1 to TRBJ2-6; 9 bases align to TRBD2. The CDR3 contains 15 residues. Per the germline V gene, CDR1 is DFQATT and CDR2 is SNEGSKA (reference sequence). In nucleotides, the CDR3 is TGCAGTGCTATACCGCCCCGCGGGAGGGCCAACGTCCTGACCTTC. Protein sequence: CSAIPPRGRANVLTF.

This clonotype came up many times. The chain employs TRBV9 and TRBJ2-2, with a possible D match to TRBD2 (5 bases). This CDR3 is 14 amino acids long. Germline CDR1 is SGDLS and CDR2 is YYNGEE. V was pared by 6 bases and J by 0 bases, with 9 bases between. As DNA, the CDR3 is TGTGCCAGCAAGGCGGGCCCGAACACCGGGGAGCTGTTTTTT. Protein sequence: CASKAGPNTGELFF.

Many counts were recorded for this clonotype. The chain employs TRBV12-3 or TRBV12-4 and TRBJ2-1, with 12 bases that match TRBD2. This CDR3 has 15 amino acids. With V trimmed by 3 bases and J by 6 bases, 3 bases remained unmatched. CDR3: CASSFGLAGPNEQFF. CDR3 coding DNA: TGTGCCAGCAGTTTCGGACTAGCGGGGCCCAATGAGCAGTTCTTC.

A word on this clonotype: An end of the junction differs from the germline gene, which may be a read error. CDR3 sequence: CSARLAGANALTF. The DNA of the CDR3 is TGCAGTGCTAGACTAGCGGGGGCCAACGCCCTGACTTTC. The V and J genes are TRBV20-1 and TRBJ2-6, with 10 bases fitting TRBD2. CDR1 is DFQATT, CDR2 SNEGSKA, per germline (reference sequence). The length of the CDR3 is 13 residues.

This clonotype was detected many times. The V gene is TRBV6-6, the J gene TRBJ2-7; TRBD2 is a possible D gene (5 bases). CDR1 is MNHNY and CDR2 is SVGAGI in the germline V gene (reference sequence). Trimming shortened V by 0 bases and J by 2 bases, and 11 bases separated the two germline ends. This CDR3 spans 15 amino acids. The DNA of the CDR3 is TGTGCCAGCAGTTACTCGACTCCGGGAACCTACGAGCAGTACTTC. This encodes CASSYSTPGTYEQYF.

Many counts were recorded for this clonotype. A much larger clone lies a single base off, so this may be a read error. The V call is TRBV13, the J call TRBJ1-6; tentatively, D is TRBD1 (6 bases). V lost 6 bases to trimming and J lost 10 bases, with 22 bases between them. CDR3 size: 16 residues. Germline V gives CDR1 PRHDT, CDR2 FYEKMQ (reference sequence). Here the CDR3 reads CASSLRVAGAGSPLHF. The CDR3 nucleotides are TGTGCCAGCAGTTTACGGGTGGCGGGGGCCGGCTCACCCCTCCACTTT.

This clonotype was counted at least ten times. The rearrangement links TRBV7-8 to TRBJ1-6, with D possibly being TRBD1 (5 bases). In germline, CDR1 is SGHVS, CDR2 FQNEAQ. The CDR3 spans 18 residues. Trimming shortened V by 1 base and J by 3 bases, and 16 bases separated the two germline ends. CDR3 bases: TGTGCCAGCAGCTTAGATGGGGTTGGGGCGGACTATAATTCACCCCTCCACTTT. Encoded protein: CASSLDGVGADYNSPLHF.

At least ten counts were recorded for this clonotype. CDR3 sequence (DNA): TGTGCCAGCAGCTTAGGAGGGAGGGCCATCGGGGAGCTGTTTTTT. Translated, it gives CASSLGGRAIGELFF. The V call is TRBV7-9, the J call TRBJ2-2; 7 bases are shared with TRBD2. The germline CDR1 and CDR2 sequences are SEHNR and FQNEAQ (reference sequence). The J segment lost 7 bases and the V segment lost 1 base, leaving 6 bases of the junction unmatched. The CDR3 length is 15 residues.

There are many counts of this clonotype. J is TRBJ1-4 and V is TRBV6-6; 8 positions agree with TRBD1. The V segment lost 4 bases and the J segment 8 bases; nucleotides outside the gene matches: 3. The V gene's germline CDR1 is MNHNY and CDR2 SVGAGI (reference sequence). This CDR3 spans 13 amino acids. CDR3 coding DNA: TGTGCCAGCAGTTCCTCAGGGGGCGAAAAACTGTTTTTT. This encodes CASSSSGGEKLFF.

V gene TRBV5-4 combines with J gene TRBJ1-5; 7 bases match TRBD1. V was clipped by 4 bases and J by 8 bases; unmatched bases: 15. The CDR3 spans 16 residues. CDR1 and CDR2 (germline): SGHNT, YYREEE (reference sequence). The CDR3 nucleotides read TGTGCCAGCAGCCCGAAGGCGGCACAGGGGCTCGAGCCCCAGCATTTT. Protein: CASSPKAAQGLEPQHF. Full variable domain (missing parts from reference TRBV5-4 and TRBJ1-5): ETGVTQSPTHLIKTRGQQVTLRCSSQSGHNTVSWYQQALGQGPQFIFQYYREEENGRGNFPPRFSGLQFPNYSSELNVNALELDDSALYLCASSPKAAQGLEPQHFGDGTRLSIL.

A remark on this clonotype: A much bigger clone sits one base away, suggesting this may be a read error. V and J are TRBV6-6 and TRBJ2-7; D remains unclear. Trimming removed 7 bases at V and 4 bases at J, with 8 bases between. The germline CDR1 and CDR2 sequences are MNHNY and SVGAGI (reference sequence). The length of the CDR3 is 11 residues. Written as DNA, the CDR3 is TGTGCCAGCACTCACTTGTACGAGCAGTACTTC. It translates to CASTHLYEQYF.

This clonotype was seen repeatedly, ten times or more. The CDR3 bases are TGTGCCAGCAGCTTAACGGGGCCAGAGACCCAGTACTTC. Encoded protein: CASSLTGPETQYF. The rearrangement uses TRBV11-3 and TRBJ2-5; either TRBD1 or TRBD2 may fit D (5 bases each). Germline values: CDR1 SGHNT, CDR2 YENEEA. V was trimmed by 2 bases and J by 4 bases, leaving 8 bases between them. This CDR3 has 13 amino acids.

On this clonotype: The junction differs from germline at one of its ends, possibly a read error. The rearrangement links TRBV24-1 to TRBJ2-2, with D perhaps TRBD1 (6 bases). The CDR3 contains 15 residues. Germline CDR1 is KGHDR and CDR2 is SFDVKD. CDR3 loop: CATSRMGAVYGELLF. The CDR3 DNA reads TGTGCCACCAGCAGGATGGGGGCCGTATACGGGGAGCTGCTTTTT.

In its sample, this clonotype was seen a few times. The chain employs TRBV5-8 and TRBJ1-1, with 7 bases matching TRBD1. Germline V lookup: CDR1 SGHTS, CDR2 YDEGEE. The CDR3 extends over 14 amino acids. V shed 1 base and J 5 bases; nucleotides not matched to a gene: 5. The DNA for the CDR3 is TGTGCCAGCAGCTTGAGACAGGGTTGGACTGAAGCTTTCTTT. Protein: CASSLRQGWTEAFF. Filled out from reference TRBV5-8 and TRBJ1-1, the complete variable domain reads EAGVTQSPTHLIKTRGQQATLRCSPISGHTSVYWYQQALGLGLQFLLWYDEGEERNRGNFPPRFSGRQFPNYSSELNVNALELEDSALYLCASSLRQGWTEAFFGQGTRLTVV.

The chain joins TRBV28 to TRBJ1-5; 8 bases match TRBD1. CDR3 length: 15 amino acids. V trimming: 5 bases; J trimming: 6 bases; junction bases outside the gene matches: 9. Looked up from germline, CDR1 is MDHEN and CDR2 is SYDVKM. Written as DNA, the CDR3 is TGTGCCAGCAGTAAGGACAGGGCGATGGGTCAGCCCCAGCATTTT. It is translated as CASSKDRAMGQPQHF. The full variable domain, rest sourced from reference TRBV28 and TRBJ1-5, is DVKVTQSSRYLVKRTGEKVFLECVQDMDHENMFWYRQDPGLGLRLIYFSYDVKMKEKGDIPEGYSVSREKKERFSLILESASTNQTSMYLCASSKDRAMGQPQHFGDGTRLSIL.

This clonotype was observed at least ten times. The V gene is TRBV5-1, the J gene TRBJ2-1; 7 bases match TRBD2. In germline, CDR1 is SGHRS, CDR2 YFSETQ. V was pared by 4 bases and J by 7 bases, with 11 bases of the junction left unmatched. The CDR3 covers 15 residues. CDR3 nucleotide sequence: TGCGCCAGCAGCCCGGAATGGGGGGGAAAGAATGAGCAGTTCTTC. Its translation: CASSPEWGGKNEQFF.